Each of the 27 T cell receptor beta chains below was sequenced from the same sample in a study of T cells after yellow fever vaccination. TCRdb reprocessed the 5' RACE reads via MiXCR and lists one record per CDR3 protein. In the table there are 20,000 to 30,000 distinct CDR3 sequences, 5% to 6% of which are singletons. The sample in question was PBMCs, either bulk or a sorted T-cell subset (CD4+, CD8+, memory, or dextramer-sorted; not recorded which), obtained 15 days after the yellow fever booster vaccination. These TCRs come from a man under 40 who received the YFV17D yellow fever vaccine.

The chain uses TRBV29-1 and TRBJ2-7; TRBD2 aligns across 12 bases. The CDR3 consists of 15 residues. Per the germline V gene, CDR1 is SQVTM and CDR2 is ANQGSEA. The V gene end was trimmed by 7 bases and the J gene end by 6 bases; junction bases not matched to a gene: 13. The CDR3: CSARKPVLAGGEQYF. The CDR3 region has the DNA TGCAGCGCCCGGAAACCGGTACTAGCGGGAGGCGAGCAGTACTTC.

This clonotype came up many times. This chain uses TRBV30 with TRBJ1-2; D remains ambiguous. CDR3 size: 11 residues. In germline, CDR1 is GTSNPN, CDR2 SVGIG (reference sequence). V lost 4 bases and J 4 bases, leaving 7 bases between the germline ends. CDR3: CAWTARYGYTF. CDR3 DNA sequence: TGTGCCTGGACCGCCCGCTATGGCTACACCTTC.

This clonotype was counted ten times or more. The chain couples TRBV7-9 to TRBJ2-7; D is possibly TRBD1 or TRBD2 (5 bases each). The ends were cut back, 5 bases at V and 0 bases at J, with 17 bases in the middle. This CDR3 has 16 amino acids. Germline V lookup: CDR1 SEHNR, CDR2 FQNEAQ (reference sequence). The CDR3 nucleotides are TGTGCCAGCAGCCACGACGGGGCGGCGACCTCCTACGAGCAGTACTTC. Its protein product is CASSHDGAATSYEQYF.

The sample holds many counts of this clonotype. The chain recombines TRBV6-5 with TRBJ1-2; D unresolved. Germline V lookup: CDR1 MNHEY, CDR2 SVGAGI. V gave up 0 bases and J gave up 8 bases, with 10 bases separating them. CDR3 length: 13 amino acids. CDR3 protein: CASSYSIGRGYTF. CDR3 bases: TGTGCCAGCAGTTACTCGATCGGGCGAGGCTACACCTTC.

This clonotype has at least ten counts. The J gene is TRBJ2-4, the V gene TRBV5-6; possible D gene TRBD1, 5 bases. V lost 0 bases and J 6 bases, leaving 19 bases between the germline ends. From germline, CDR1 is SGHDT and CDR2 YYEEEE. CDR3 size: 17 residues. The CDR3: CASSLAVVGRGGNIQYF. The CDR3 nucleotides read TGTGCCAGCAGCTTGGCCGTCGTGGGAAGGGGCGGAAACATTCAGTACTTC.

J is TRBJ2-7 and V is TRBV20-1; D gene unclear. Germline V lookup: CDR1 DFQATT, CDR2 SNEGSKA (reference sequence). This CDR3 is 12 amino acids long. Trimming pared 3 bases from V and 6 bases from J, leaving 12 bases between. CDR3 coding DNA: TGCAGTGCTAGGACGGACGGTATCGAGCAGTACTTC. It codes for CSARTDGIEQYF.

Details on this clonotype: A much larger clone is a single base away; this may be a read error. This chain uses TRBV29-1 with TRBJ2-7, with TRBD2 as a possible D gene (5 bases). V was cut by 5 bases and J by 3 bases, with 8 bases left in between. This CDR3 spans 11 amino acids. The V gene's germline CDR1 is SQVTM and CDR2 ANQGSEA. Here the CDR3 reads CSVRDYYEQYF. The CDR3 nucleotides are TGCAGCGTTAGAGACTACTACGAGCAGTACTTC.

This clonotype showed up many times. The CDR3 reads CASGSVRTGGENIQYF. The CDR3 DNA sequence: TGTGCCAGCGGATCCGTACGGACTGGCGGCGAAAACATTCAGTACTTC. The chain employs TRBV7-9 and TRBJ2-4; tentative D call: TRBD2 (5 bases). The germline V gene has CDR1 SEHNR and CDR2 FQNEAQ (reference sequence). Trimming left V 8 bases short and J 5 bases short, with 22 bases between. CDR3 size: 16 residues.

This clonotype was recorded many times. V usage is TRBV10-3 and J usage is TRBJ1-6, with D unresolved. From germline, CDR1 is ENHRY and CDR2 SYGVKD. The length of the CDR3 is 14 residues. The ends were cut back, 4 bases at V and 9 bases at J, with 13 bases in the middle. CDR3: CAISVARGTSPLHF. CDR3 sequence (DNA): TGTGCCATCAGTGTCGCGCGGGGAACTTCACCCCTCCACTTT.

This clonotype was recorded many times. CDR3: CASSFGAGGERSYEQYF. In DNA, the CDR3 is TGTGCCAGCAGTTTCGGGGCGGGGGGCGAGCGGAGCTACGAGCAGTACTTC. The chain joins TRBV6-5 to TRBJ2-7; TRBD2 aligns across 8 bases. Trimming at V came to 4 bases and at J to 3 bases, leaving 14 bases not matched to a gene. This CDR3 contains 17 residues. Germline CDR1 is MNHEY and CDR2 is SVGAGI.

Relative to its sample, this clonotype is medium-sized. The chain is built from TRBV20-1 and TRBJ2-3; maybe TRBD1 (5 bases). The CDR3 is 13 amino acids. V was trimmed by 6 bases and J by 6 bases, leaving 16 bases between them. Germline values: CDR1 DFQATT, CDR2 SNEGSKA (reference sequence). CDR3 sequence reads: CSAKPRQLDTQYF. Written as DNA, the CDR3 is TGCAGTGCCAAGCCCCGACAGCTTGATACGCAGTATTTT.

This clonotype was recorded at least ten times. The V call is TRBV20-1, the J call TRBJ2-7; 9 nucleotides align to TRBD2. Germline assignment: CDR1 DFQATT and CDR2 SNEGSKA (reference sequence). V lost 7 bases, J lost 3 bases, and 7 bases stayed unmatched. The CDR3 contains 13 residues. The CDR3 DNA reads as TGCAGTGTCATAGCGGGAGACCGCTACGAGCAGTACTTC. Its protein product is CSVIAGDRYEQYF.

There are many counts of this clonotype. This chain uses TRBV4-1 with TRBJ2-7; D is unresolved. Per germline, CDR1 MGHRA and CDR2 YSYEKL. The CDR3 is 14 residues long. V was clipped by 0 bases and J by 9 bases, with 15 bases between them. The CDR3 bases are TGCGCCAGCAGCCAAGATTCCGAGTCGAAAGGGCAGTACTTC. Translating gives CASSQDSESKGQYF.

This clonotype has a count of ten or more. This chain uses TRBV5-8 with TRBJ2-6; a weak D match, TRBD1 (6 bases). The CDR3 has 17 residues. The germline gives CDR1 SGHTS, CDR2 YDEGEE. Trimming took 4 bases from V and 0 from J, leaving 14 bases between them. In nucleotides, the CDR3 is TGTGCCAGCAGCCCGCTTCAACAGGGCTCTGGGGCCAACGTCCTGACTTTC. The encoded protein is CASSPLQQGSGANVLTF.

This clonotype was counted at least ten times. The chain joins TRBV2 to TRBJ2-5; no definite D call. In germline, CDR1 is SNHLY, CDR2 FYNNEI. V shed 6 bases and J shed 2 bases, with 13 bases lying between them. The CDR3 extends over 14 amino acids. The CDR3 sequence: CASSPELFQETQYF. Here the CDR3 DNA reads TGTGCCAGCAGCCCGGAGCTGTTTCAAGAGACCCAGTACTTC. Complete variable domain (other parts from reference TRBV2 and TRBJ2-5): EPEVTQTPSHQVTQMGQEVILRCVPISNHLYFYWYRQILGQKVEFLVSFYNNEISEKSEIFDDQFSVERPDGSNFTLKIRSTKLEDSAMYFCASSPELFQETQYFGPGTRLLVL.

This clonotype came up many times. This chain uses TRBV6-5 with TRBJ2-6, with D hard to call. This CDR3 is built from 15 residues. V lost 2 bases to trimming and J lost 0 bases, with 5 bases between them. Germline assignment: CDR1 MNHEY and CDR2 SVGAGI. CDR3 protein: CASSYAVSGANVLTF. The DNA for the CDR3 is TGTGCCAGCAGTTACGCGGTCTCTGGGGCCAACGTCCTGACTTTC.

This clonotype has at least ten counts. The V call is TRBV7-2, the J call TRBJ2-1; D may match TRBD1 or TRBD2 (5 bases each). Trimming stripped 5 bases from V and 1 base from J, with 18 bases between. The germline V gene has CDR1 SGHTA and CDR2 FQGNSA. The CDR3 covers 17 residues. The chain's CDR3 is CASSRSGGVASYNEQFF. The CDR3 nucleotides are TGTGCCAGCAGCCGCAGTGGGGGAGTGGCTTCCTACAATGAGCAGTTCTTC.

The rearrangement uses TRBV7-3 and TRBJ2-3, with 13 bases lining up with TRBD2. Per the germline V gene, CDR1 is SGHTA and CDR2 is FQGTGA. Trimming at V came to 5 bases and at J to 1 base, leaving 3 bases not matched to a gene. The CDR3 length is 16 residues. CDR3 in amino acids: CASSLGLAGGTDTQYF. The CDR3, as DNA: TGTGCCAGCAGCCTTGGACTAGCGGGAGGCACAGATACGCAGTATTTT.

This clonotype showed up many times. The CDR3 loop reads CASTLGGARQLNTEAFF. Written as DNA, the CDR3 is TGTGCCAGCACCCTAGGCGGTGCCCGTCAGCTGAACACTGAAGCTTTCTTT. The chain is built from TRBV6-2 or TRBV6-3 and TRBJ1-1; D ambiguous. In germline, CDR1 is MNHEY, CDR2 SVGEGT. CDR3 length: 17 residues. Deletions cut 7 bases from V and 0 bases from J, with 21 bases between.

This chain joins TRBV20-1 and TRBJ2-6; D call uncertain. This CDR3 is built from 14 residues. The ends were cut back, 0 bases at V and 2 bases at J, with 5 bases in the middle. Looked up from germline, CDR1 is DFQATT and CDR2 is SNEGSKA (reference sequence). This chain's CDR3 is CSAREQTGANVLTF. In DNA form, the CDR3 reads TGCAGTGCTAGAGAGCAGACTGGGGCCAACGTCCTGACTTTC.

This clonotype was observed at least ten times. The chain uses TRBV6-5 and TRBJ2-7, with 12 bases aligning to TRBD2. Germline V gene lookup returns CDR1 MNHEY and CDR2 SVGAGI. The CDR3 totals 17 residues. J gave up 2 bases and V 5 bases, and 10 bases lay outside the gene matches. CDR3 in amino acids: CASSIAGTSGPAYEQYF. The CDR3, as DNA: TGTGCCAGCAGTATAGCCGGGACTAGCGGGCCCGCCTACGAGCAGTACTTC.

This clonotype has a count of ten or more. The chain is built from TRBV5-1 and TRBJ1-2, with 7 bases lining up with TRBD1. The CDR3 runs 14 residues. In germline, CDR1 is SGHRS, CDR2 YFSETQ. V was clipped by 7 bases and J by 5 bases; unmatched bases: 11. CDR3 sequence reads: CASQRGTEEYGYTF. The CDR3 DNA sequence: TGCGCCAGCCAGCGGGGGACAGAAGAGTATGGCTACACCTTC.

This clonotype was seen ten or more times. The chain carries TRBV15 and TRBJ1-1; D not certain. CDR1 and CDR2 from the germline V gene are LNHNV and YYDKDF (reference sequence). V gave up 0 bases and J gave up 1 base, with 9 bases separating them. CDR3 length: 15 amino acids. The CDR3 region is CATSRDAGRNTEAFF. The CDR3 DNA reads TGTGCCACCAGCAGAGATGCGGGCCGGAACACTGAAGCTTTCTTT.

This clonotype was observed at least ten times. The rearrangement joins TRBV30 to TRBJ1-4; D possibly corresponds to TRBD1 (5 bases). The CDR3 totals 12 residues. CDR1 is GTSNPN, CDR2 SVGIG, per germline (reference sequence). The V end lost 8 bases, the J end lost 7 bases, and 14 bases lay between the germline ends. The CDR3 DNA follows: TGTGCCCGGGACTCGAGAGGTGAAAAACTGTTTTTT. Translating it yields CARDSRGEKLFF.

This clonotype counts as medium-sized. The chain couples TRBV7-6 to TRBJ2-7, with 10 bases lining up with TRBD2. CDR1 is SGHVS, CDR2 FNYEAQ, per germline. CDR3 length equals 15 residues. J gave up 3 bases and V 1 base, and 3 bases lay outside the gene matches. In DNA, the CDR3 is TGTGCCAGCAGCTTAGAGGCTAGCGGGAGCTACGAGCAGTACTTC. Translating gives CASSLEASGSYEQYF.

The table lists this clonotype with many counts. The chain is built from TRBV2 and TRBJ2-2; the match to TRBD2 covers 8 bases. Unmatched junction bases numbered 0, after V lost 6 bases and J lost 0 bases. Germline CDR1 SNHLY, CDR2 FYNNEI. This CDR3 spans 14 amino acids. The CDR3 here is CASRTSANTGELFF. CDR3 bases: TGTGCCAGCAGGACTAGCGCGAACACCGGGGAGCTGTTTTTT.

This clonotype was seen many times. The chain carries TRBV30 and TRBJ1-2, with D perhaps TRBD1 (6 bases). The CDR3 contains 13 residues. Germline lookup yields CDR1 GTSNPN and CDR2 SVGIG (reference sequence). Trimming removed 5 bases from V and 1 base from J, with 11 bases in between. CDR3 loop: CAWRDTYNYGYTF. CDR3 bases: TGTGCCTGGCGGGACACTTATAACTATGGCTACACCTTC.